These T cell receptor beta chains were read from a single sample in a study of shared clonotypes between healthy human individuals. The table came from immunoSEQ multiplex PCR; TCRdb's copy has only in-frame clones and leaves some out. The sample lists over a million clones; about 75% were seen once. The sequenced sample consisted of memory CD4+ T cells sorted from blood. The origin of the receptors is a man aged 18-30 years in good health. Each CDR3 is given with its conserved first and last residue. The D gene is left open where the match is weak. Size values are once, few and many counts, or a class for expanded clones, and some rows have none.

J: TRBJ2-2; size: .; V: TRBV5-1; D: TRBD1; CDR3: CASSPRTGDTGELFF; DNA: TGCGCCAGCAGCCCTAGGACAGGGGACACCGGGGAGCTGTTTTTT
J: TRBJ2-5; size: .; V: TRBV5-1; D: TRBD1; CDR3: CASKTGASIGETQYF; DNA: TGCGCCAGCAAGACAGGGGCCTCAATAGGGGAGACCCAGTACTTC
J: TRBJ1-2; size: few; V: TRBV10-1; D: .; CDR3: CASVWDTTNYGYTF; DNA: TGCGCCAGCGTCTGGGACACTACTAACTATGGCTACACCTTC
J: TRBJ2-6; size: .; V: TRBV25-1; D: .; CDR3: CASSEGGGANVLTF; DNA: TGTGCCAGCAGTGAAGGGGGTGGGGCCAACGTCCTGACTTTC
J: TRBJ1-1; size: .; V: TRBV7-8; D: .; CDR3: CASSIRVTEAFF; DNA: TGTGCCAGCAGCATCAGAGTCACTGAAGCTTTCTTT
J: TRBJ1-2; size: .; V: TRBV28; D: .; CDR3: CASSFVRTYGYTF; DNA: TGTGCCAGCAGTTTTGTGAGAACCTATGGCTACACCTTC
J: TRBJ2-1; size: few; V: TRBV30; D: .; CDR3: CAWSPGRGDKEQFF; DNA: TGTGCCTGGAGTCCCGGCCGGGGGGACAAAGAGCAGTTCTTC
J: TRBJ2-3; size: once; V: TRBV9; D: .; CDR3: CASSVGGRGTDTQYF; DNA: TGTGCCAGCAGCGTAGGAGGGCGGGGCACAGATACGCAGTATTTT
J: TRBJ2-5; size: .; V: TRBV2; D: .; CDR3: CASRTLETQYF; DNA: TGTGCCAGCAGGACGCTCGAGACCCAGTACTTC
J: TRBJ2-7; size: .; V: TRBV5-4; D: TRBD1; CDR3: CASSRDRPYEQYF; DNA: TGTGCCAGCAGTAGGGACAGACCCTACGAGCAGTACTTC
J: TRBJ2-1; size: .; V: TRBV5-5; D: .; CDR3: CASSEAISSYNEQFF; DNA: TGTGCCAGCAGCGAGGCGATATCCTCCTACAATGAGCAGTTCTTC
J: TRBJ2-5; size: .; V: TRBV5-1; D: TRBD1; CDR3: CASSLKGAVETQYF; DNA: TGCGCCAGCAGCTTGAAGGGGGCCGTAGAGACCCAGTACTTC
J: TRBJ2-2; size: .; V: TRBV11-3; D: TRBD2; CDR3: CASSSASGRRTGELFF; DNA: TGTGCCAGCAGCTCCGCTAGCGGGAGGCGAACCGGGGAGCTGTTTTTT
J: TRBJ2-7; size: .; V: TRBV27; D: .; CDR3: CASSLRATGYEQYF; DNA: TGTGCCAGCAGTTTAAGGGCGACAGGTTACGAGCAGTACTTC
J: TRBJ1-5; size: few; V: TRBV2; D: .; CDR3: CASKRHFSNQPQHF; DNA: TGTGCCAGCAAGAGGCACTTTAGCAATCAGCCCCAGCATTTT
J: TRBJ2-3; size: few; V: TRBV7-2; D: .; CDR3: CASSSRTDTQYF; DNA: TGTGCCAGCAGCTCTCGCACAGATACGCAGTATTTT
J: TRBJ2-1; size: many; V: TRBV18; D: TRBD2; CDR3: CASSRQTSGTGNEQFF; DNA: TGTGCCAGCTCACGGCAGACTAGCGGAACAGGGAATGAGCAGTTCTTC
J: TRBJ2-7; size: .; V: TRBV5-1; D: TRBD2; CDR3: CASSFILPVGRPQGSGGYEQYF; DNA: TGCGCCAGCAGCTTTATTTTGCCCGTAGGACGACCTCAGGGTAGCGGGGGGTACGAGCAGTACTTC
J: TRBJ2-7; size: .; V: TRBV18; D: TRBD1; CDR3: CASSPGTGVEQYF; DNA: TGTGCCAGCTCCCCAGGGACAGGGGTCGAGCAGTACTTC
J: TRBJ2-3; size: few; V: TRBV5-1; D: TRBD1; CDR3: CASSLEGTGRDTQYF; DNA: TGCGCCAGCAGCTTGGAAGGGACAGGCAGGGATACGCAGTATTTT
J: TRBJ2-4; size: few; V: TRBV28; D: .; CDR3: CASSLLGDAKNIQYF; DNA: TGTGCCAGCAGTTTGTTGGGGGACGCCAAAAACATTCAGTACTTC
J: TRBJ2-4; size: .; V: TRBV7-9; D: TRBD2; CDR3: CASSPGTSEDIQYF; DNA: TGTGCCAGCAGCCCCGGGACTAGCGAGGACATTCAGTACTTC
J: TRBJ2-6; size: few; V: TRBV15; D: .; CDR3: CATSRELAGANVLTF; DNA: TGTGCCACCAGCAGGGAATTGGCTGGGGCCAACGTCCTGACTTTC
J: TRBJ2-2; size: .; V: TRBV18; D: TRBD1; CDR3: CASSRPTGGNTGELFF; DNA: TGTGCCAGCTCCCGCCCGACAGGGGGCAACACCGGGGAGCTGTTTTTT
J: TRBJ1-5; size: .; V: TRBV21-1; D: .; CDR3: CASSKVWTGSLYSNQPQHF; DNA: TGTGCCAGCAGCAAAGTATGGACAGGGAGCCTCTATAGCAATCAGCCCCAGCATTTT
J: TRBJ1-2; size: .; V: TRBV7-2; D: .; CDR3: CASSLEKGNYGYTF; DNA: TGTGCCAGCAGCTTAGAAAAGGGGAACTATGGCTACACCTTC
J: TRBJ1-2; size: .; V: TRBV7-2; D: TRBD1; CDR3: CASSLDSQGSYGYTF; DNA: TGTGCCAGCAGCTTAGACTCACAGGGGAGCTATGGCTACACCTTC
J: TRBJ1-1; size: .; V: TRBV15; D: .; CDR3: CATTRGQGTLTEAFF; DNA: TGTGCCACCACCCGAGGGCAGGGAACACTCACTGAAGCTTTCTTT
J: TRBJ1-5; size: .; V: TRBV5-1; D: .; CDR3: CASRVESNQPQHF; DNA: TGCGCCAGCAGGGTGGAGAGCAATCAGCCCCAGCATTTT
J: TRBJ2-2; size: .; V: TRBV7-6; D: .; CDR3: CASSPLLRAGELFF; DNA: TGTGCCAGCAGCCCTCTCCTCCGGGCCGGGGAGCTGTTTTTT
J: TRBJ2-3; size: .; V: TRBV27; D: TRBD2; CDR3: CASSFRDAGGDTQYF; DNA: TGTGCCAGCAGTTTCCGGGACGCCGGGGGGGATACGCAGTATTTT
J: TRBJ1-2; size: few; V: TRBV20-1; D: .; CDR3: CSHQQGYGYTF; DNA: TGCAGTCATCAACAGGGATATGGCTACACCTTC
J: TRBJ2-1; size: .; V: TRBV28; D: TRBD1; CDR3: CTSSLGDRVKGNEQFF; DNA: TGTACCAGCAGTTTAGGGGACAGGGTGAAGGGCAATGAGCAGTTCTTC
J: TRBJ2-5; size: .; V: TRBV7-7; D: .; CDR3: CASSLLTGQTQYF; DNA: TGTGCTAGCAGCTTACTTACGGGGCAGACCCAGTACTTC
J: TRBJ2-2; size: .; V: TRBV14; D: .; CDR3: CASNRQITGELFF; DNA: TGTGCCAGCAACCGACAAATCACCGGGGAGCTGTTTTTT